This T cell receptor (beta chain) was sequenced in a study of beta chain features in type 1 diabetes. cDNA synthesis used the whole RNA isolate, giving expressed TCRB sequences. TCRdb's copy holds only in-frame clones and misses some; the assay was immunoSEQ multiplex PCR. The sample contains 120,000 or so clones, 15% to 20% of which appear only once. Findings of the study overall: Unsettled here was the matter of whether HLA type influences TCRB rearrangement. Researchers report that Type 1 diabetes patients had moderately but significantly shorter TCRB CDR3s across all four CD4+ subsets.

Turning to this clone: Its antigen is not known.

V was trimmed by 2 bases and J by 4 bases, leaving 8 bases between them. CDR1 SGHTA and CDR2 FQGNSA come from the germline V gene. The CDR3 has 13 amino acids. The sample consisted of central memory CD4+ T cells from blood. The rearrangement links TRBV7-2 to TRBJ2-5; no firm D call. This clonotype originated in a man between 18 and 35 years old with type 1 diabetes. The chain's CDR3 is CASSLFERETQYF. In DNA, the CDR3 is TGTGCCAGCAGCTTATTTGAGAGAGAGACCCAGTACTTC.